This is a list of T cell receptor beta chains from one sample in a study of regulatory and conventional T cells in RAG deficiency. This table comes from immunoSEQ multiplex PCR, and its TCRdb copy is limited to in-frame clones, with some not included. The sample lists 30,000 to 40,000 clones, more than 75% occurring once. The data were also submitted as part of a second study, on regulatory T cells.

What was sequenced was CD4+ effector T cells sorted from blood. These receptors were collected from a human donor in good health. The CDR3 runs from the conserved cysteine through the conserved F or W. The order of the fields is clone size, V gene, J gene, D gene, CDR3 protein, CDR3 DNA. A D gene is named only where the DNA matches it firmly. Expanded clones get a size class; other rows say once, few or many, or leave the size out.

NA	TRBV19	TRBJ2-7	NA	CASSIERSYEQYF	TGTGCCAGTAGTATTGAGCGCTCCTACGAGCAGTACTTC
NA	TRBV19	TRBJ1-2	TRBD1	CASSPQGYYGYTF	TGTGCCAGTAGCCCACAGGGGTACTATGGCTACACCTTC
NA	TRBV11-2	TRBJ2-2	NA	CASNLPAGRRELFF	TGTGCCAGCAACCTACCGGCAGGTCGCCGGGAGCTGTTTTTT
NA	TRBV28	TRBJ1-2	NA	CASSLVGRSSGGYTF	TGTGCCAGCAGTTTAGTGGGACGGAGCTCGGGGGGCTACACCTTC
NA	TRBV7-3	TRBJ2-1	NA	CASSLETPFHEQFF	TGTGCCAGCAGCTTAGAGACTCCGTTCCATGAGCAGTTCTTC
NA	TRBV5-1	TRBJ1-1	TRBD1	CASSLVPGGASGNTEAFF	TGCGCCAGCAGCTTGGTTCCAGGGGGCGCAAGTGGGAACACTGAAGCTTTCTTT
NA	TRBV5-1	TRBJ2-2	NA	CASNRRNTGELFF	TGCGCCAGCAACCGGCGAAACACCGGGGAGCTGTTTTTT
NA	TRBV9	TRBJ2-2	TRBD2	CASSVYGGALGELFF	TGTGCCAGCAGCGTCTACGGGGGGGCTCTCGGGGAGCTGTTTTTT
NA	TRBV5-4	TRBJ2-5	NA	CASSPTSSETQYF	TGTGCCAGCAGCCCAACTAGTTCCGAGACCCAGTACTTC
NA	TRBV4-1	TRBJ1-5	TRBD1	CASSHTRGTGAVQPQHF	TGCGCCAGCAGCCACACCCGAGGGACAGGGGCGGTTCAGCCCCAGCATTTT
NA	TRBV9	TRBJ1-4	TRBD1	CASSVGQGGFATNEKLFF	TGTGCCAGCAGCGTGGGACAGGGGGGATTTGCAACTAATGAAAAACTGTTTTTT
NA	TRBV5-4	TRBJ1-1	NA	CASSPAENTEAFF	TGTGCCAGCAGTCCCGCAGAGAACACTGAAGCTTTCTTT
NA	TRBV6-6	TRBJ2-5	NA	CASSYSAEGGSETQYF	TGTGCCAGCAGTTACTCGGCGGAAGGCGGATCAGAGACCCAGTACTTC
NA	TRBV2	TRBJ1-4	NA	CASSEVRTGKLFF	TGTGCCAGCAGTGAAGTACGGACCGGAAAACTGTTTTTT
NA	TRBV2	TRBJ2-3	TRBD2	CASSATSGGAGTQYF	TGTGCCAGCAGCGCGACTAGCGGGGGGGCCGGTACGCAGTATTTT
NA	TRBV2	TRBJ1-2	TRBD1	CASSMDRALGYGYTF	TGTGCCAGCTCGATGGACAGGGCCCTAGGCTATGGCTACACCTTC
NA	TRBV5-4	TRBJ2-7	NA	CATMTAGAYEQYF	TGTGCCACCATGACAGCCGGGGCCTACGAGCAGTACTTC
few	TRBV2	TRBJ1-2	NA	CASRGQTSDYGYTF	TGTGCCAGCAGAGGCCAGACCTCAGACTATGGCTACACCTTC
NA	TRBV9	TRBJ1-1	TRBD1	CASSVRQGGNTEAFF	TGTGCCAGCAGCGTACGACAGGGGGGGAACACTGAAGCTTTCTTT
NA	TRBV18	TRBJ1-2	NA	CASSPGPGGSYGYTF	TGTGCCAGCTCACCAGGACCGGGTGGCAGCTATGGCTACACCTTC
NA	TRBV19	TRBJ1-2	TRBD1	CASTPGQSNYGYTF	TGTGCCAGTACCCCGGGACAGTCTAACTATGGCTACACCTTC
NA	TRBV5-1	TRBJ2-5	TRBD2	CASSLGLAGLQETQYF	TGCGCCAGCAGCTTGGGACTAGCGGGCCTACAAGAGACCCAGTACTTC
once	TRBV6-1	TRBJ2-7	TRBD2	CASSGQTSGASYEQYF	TGTGCCAGCAGTGGCCAGACTAGCGGGGCATCCTACGAGCAGTACTTC
NA	TRBV7-9	TRBJ1-2	TRBD1	CASSSMKGQGHGYTF	TGTGCCAGCAGCTCCATGAAGGGACAGGGGCATGGCTACACCTTC